This TCR beta chain emerged from a study of blood T cell repertoires in COVID-19. Background on the study: The United States, Italy and Spain provided the acute and convalescent COVID-19 samples.

TCRdb keeps only in-frame clones here, not all; method: immunoSEQ multiplex PCR. The table shows approximately 280,000 clones, with approximately 90% occurring only once. Self-reported history from a screening survey and questionnaire set each donor's cohort. Resolution of symptoms, clearance, or two negative PCRs was present in recovered Cohort 3 donors. The CDR3 has 14 residues. Germline V gene lookup returns CDR1 SGHVS and CDR2 FQNEAQ. The ends were cut back, 1 base at V and 3 bases at J, with 9 bases in the middle. This receptor was identified in a woman aged 40-49 years who had recovered from COVID-19. This chain links TRBV7-8 with TRBJ1-1; D remains unclear. The sample consisted of PBMCs or T cells enriched from blood (not recorded which). The CDR3 is CASSLVFGDTEAFF. Here the CDR3 DNA reads TGTGCCAGCAGCTTAGTTTTTGGAGACACTGAAGCTTTCTTT.